These T cell receptor beta chains were read from a single sample in a study of T cell responses to AZD1222 COVID-19 vaccine. The assay was immunoSEQ multiplex PCR, and TCRdb's table has in-frame clones only and misses some. The data show 65,000 to 75,000 clones, 82% seen once. This material consisted of peripheral blood, taken on day 0 of AZD1222 vaccination. Source of these receptors: an adult in good health. Each CDR3 is given with its conserved first and last residue. A D gene is named only where the DNA matches it firmly.

v_call,d_call,cdr3_aa
TRBV19,-,CASSIVQLNTEAFF
TRBV28,TRBD1,CASRATGLAFF
TRBV9,TRBD2,CASSVSGGNYNEQFF
TRBV19,TRBD1,CASRGDRGSAEQYF
TRBV24-1,TRBD1,CATSDPRDRFSGNTIYF
TRBV9,-,CASSVDSSNEKLFF
TRBV11-3,-,CASTQPESDEQFF
TRBV12-3/TRBV12-4,-,CASSLALGGRHF
TRBV7-3,-,CASSLSASYEQYF
TRBV3-1/TRBV3-2,-,CASSYLSNTGELFF
TRBV7-3,-,CASSPGTSGEQYF
TRBV7-3,-,CASSLTDSNSPLHF
TRBV11-3,-,CASSLYQGYEQYF
TRBV7-9,-,CASSLDQGKDNEQFF
TRBV28,-,CASSYIEPNQPQHF